This T cell receptor (beta chain) was retrieved from a study of cytomegalovirus exposure and HLA in healthy donors. Findings of the study overall: Per a prior analysis, the majority of TCR beta V segments were productive roughly 90% or roughly 30% of the time. It was confirmed in vitro that three of the CMV-associated chains were specific for CMV antigens. As a later analysis revealed, most CMV-associated TCR beta chains appeared HLA-restricted. Beyond CMV serostatus, there was no information to go on about immune exposure.

The germline V gene has CDR1 KGHSH and CDR2 LQKENI. The CDR3 is made up of 15 amino acids. J lost 2 bases, V lost 0 bases, and 4 bases had no gene match. Comments on this clone: Its antigen is still unknown.

The PCR used 60 Vbeta and 13 Jbeta primers. Using immunoSEQ multiplex PCR, the repertoire was profiled, and TCRdb retains in-frame clones only, with some absent. The table records around 130,000 clones, 50% to 80% of them present only once. This receptor was taken from a woman between 35 and 50 years old in good health and CMV-seropositive. Sequencing was done on a sample of PBMCs. The chain has TRBV18 and TRBJ2-7; 7 bases are a match to TRBD1. The CDR3 DNA is TGTGCCAGCTCACCACCGACAGGGCACCCCTACGAGCAGTACTTC. This codes for CASSPPTGHPYEQYF.